This TCR beta chain was recorded in a study of cytomegalovirus exposure and HLA in healthy donors. Study-level findings and limits: The classifier, whose performance was assessed in both the original and validation cohorts, reportedly diagnosed cytomegalovirus status with high specificity and sensitivity. CMV antigen specificity was confirmed in vitro for a few CMV-associated chains. Cytomegalovirus-associated TCR beta chains were listed, numbering under 200.

About this clone: Its target is unknown.

Profiled with immunoSEQ multiplex PCR; TCRdb holds only in-frame clones, not every one. The sample lists more than 250,000 clones; roughly 87% were seen once. The germline V gene encodes CDR1 SGHTA and CDR2 FQGTGA. Trimming left V 5 bases short and J 2 bases short, with 13 bases between. This CDR3 contains 14 residues. The sequenced sample was PBMCs. The gene calls are TRBV7-3 and TRBJ2-7; no firm D call. The sequence derives from a woman under 40 in good health and CMV-seropositive. The CDR3 here is CASSSPPETYEQYF. The DNA of the CDR3 is TGTGCCAGCAGCAGCCCACCGGAGACCTACGAGCAGTACTTC.